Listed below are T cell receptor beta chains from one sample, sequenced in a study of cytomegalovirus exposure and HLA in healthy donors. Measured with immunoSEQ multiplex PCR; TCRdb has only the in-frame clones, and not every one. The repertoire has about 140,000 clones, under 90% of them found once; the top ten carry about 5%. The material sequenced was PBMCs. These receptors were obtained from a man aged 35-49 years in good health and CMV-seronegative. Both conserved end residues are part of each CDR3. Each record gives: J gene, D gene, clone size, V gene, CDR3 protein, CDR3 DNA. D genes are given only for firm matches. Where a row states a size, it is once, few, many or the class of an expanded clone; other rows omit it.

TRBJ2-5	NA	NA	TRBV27	CASSLLLFRETQYF	TGTGCCAGCAGTTTACTCCTCTTCAGGGAGACCCAGTACTTC
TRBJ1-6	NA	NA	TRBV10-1	CASARALNSPLHF	TGCGCCAGCGCCAGGGCGCTCAATTCACCCCTCCACTTT
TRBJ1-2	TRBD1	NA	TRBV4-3	CASSQEGTADYGYTF	TGCGCCAGCAGCCAAGAAGGGACAGCTGACTATGGCTACACCTTC
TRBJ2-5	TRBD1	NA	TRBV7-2	CASTRQGPETQYF	TGTGCCAGCACAAGACAGGGGCCAGAGACCCAGTACTTC
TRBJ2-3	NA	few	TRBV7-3	CASSLRAATDTQYF	TGTGCCAGCAGCTTAAGGGCAGCCACAGATACGCAGTATTTT
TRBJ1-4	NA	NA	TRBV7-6	CASSLGPTNEKLFF	TGTGCCAGCAGCTTAGGTCCTACTAATGAAAAACTGTTTTTT
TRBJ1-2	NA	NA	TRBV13	CASSYGGSNYGYTF	TGTGCCAGCAGTTACGGGGGGTCTAACTATGGCTACACCTTC
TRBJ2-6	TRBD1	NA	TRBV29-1	CSVTTGGGSSGANVLTF	TGCAGCGTCACGACAGGGGGGGGATCCTCTGGGGCCAACGTCCTGACTTTC
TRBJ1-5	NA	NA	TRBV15	CATSRDGGWNQPQHF	TGTGCCACCAGCAGAGATGGGGGGTGGAATCAGCCCCAGCATTTT
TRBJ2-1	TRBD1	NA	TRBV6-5	CASSKGQSSYNEQFF	TGTGCCAGCAGTAAGGGACAGAGCTCCTACAATGAGCAGTTCTTC
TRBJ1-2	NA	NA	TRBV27	CASSSPAGTDYGYTF	TGTGCCAGCAGCTCACCCGCCGGGACTGACTATGGCTACACCTTC
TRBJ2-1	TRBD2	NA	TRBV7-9	CASSQLAGGPYNEQFF	TGTGCCAGCAGCCAACTAGCGGGGGGCCCCTACAATGAGCAGTTCTTC
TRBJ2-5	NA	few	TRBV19	CASSIAGETQYF	TGTGCCAGTAGTATAGCGGGAGAGACCCAGTACTTC
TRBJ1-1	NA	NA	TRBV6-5	CASSYGGDTEAFF	TGTGCCAGCAGTTACGGCGGAGACACTGAAGCTTTCTTT
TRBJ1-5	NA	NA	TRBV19	CASSIDSSNQPQHF	TGTGCCAGTAGTATCGACAGTAGCAATCAGCCCCAGCATTTT
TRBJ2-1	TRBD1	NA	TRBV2	CASSAGQGFYNEQFF	TGTGCCAGCAGTGCTGGACAGGGGTTCTACAATGAGCAGTTCTTC
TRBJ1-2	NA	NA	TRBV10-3	CAISEPDYYGYTF	TGTGCCATCAGTGAACCAGATTACTATGGCTACACCTTC
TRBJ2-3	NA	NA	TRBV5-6	CASSLRDTQYF	TGTGCCAGCAGCCTTCGAGATACGCAGTATTTT
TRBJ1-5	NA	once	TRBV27	CASSFRRPGVQPQHF	TGTGCCAGCAGTTTTCGACGACCCGGGGTTCAGCCCCAGCATTTT
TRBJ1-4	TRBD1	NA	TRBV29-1	CSVEGTGERKLFF	TGCAGCGTTGAAGGGACAGGGGAGAGAAAACTGTTTTTT
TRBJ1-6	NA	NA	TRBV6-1	CASSEAPLSPLHF	TGTGCCAGCAGTGAAGCGCCACTCTCACCCCTCCACTTT
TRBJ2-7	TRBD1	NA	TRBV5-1	CASSRQGGSYEQYF	TGCGCCAGCAGCAGACAGGGGGGGAGCTACGAGCAGTACTTC
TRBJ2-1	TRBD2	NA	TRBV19	CASSPLLAGANNEQFF	TGTGCCAGTAGTCCACTTCTAGCGGGGGCCAACAATGAGCAGTTCTTC
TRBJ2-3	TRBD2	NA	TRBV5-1	CASSRGSGGTDTQYF	TGCGCCAGCAGCCGCGGGAGCGGGGGCACAGATACGCAGTATTTT
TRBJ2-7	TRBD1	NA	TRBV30	CAWSNNRGDEQYF	TGTGCCTGGAGTAACAACAGGGGAGACGAGCAGTACTTC
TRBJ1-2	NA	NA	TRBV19	CATKGVSYGYTF	TGTGCCACCAAGGGGGTGTCCTATGGCTACACCTTC
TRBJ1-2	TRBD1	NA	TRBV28	CASRPSKGASGYTF	TGTGCCAGCAGACCCTCGAAGGGGGCATCTGGCTACACCTTC
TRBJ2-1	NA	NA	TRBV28	CASSLAELVINNEQFF	TGTGCCAGCAGTTTAGCGGAATTGGTTATCAACAATGAGCAGTTCTTC
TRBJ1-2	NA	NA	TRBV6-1	CASRTAYGYTF	TGTGCCAGCAGGACAGCCTATGGCTACACCTTC
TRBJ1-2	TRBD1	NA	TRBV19	CASSPGTPGTGLGYTF	TGTGCCAGTAGTCCCGGAACCCCCGGGACAGGGCTTGGCTACACCTTC
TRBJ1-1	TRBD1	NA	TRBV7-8	CASSLTRQGAFF	TGTGCCAGCAGCTTAACCCGACAGGGAGCTTTCTTT
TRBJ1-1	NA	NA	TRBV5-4	CASSSPIGSGTRNTEAFF	TGTGCCAGCAGCTCGCCAATAGGTTCCGGGACACGGAACACTGAAGCTTTCTTT
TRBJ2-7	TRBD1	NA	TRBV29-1	CSAYRGPYEQYF	TGCAGCGCCTACAGGGGGCCCTACGAGCAGTACTTC
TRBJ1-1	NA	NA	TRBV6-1	CASSEEQWMNTEAFF	TGTGCCAGCAGTGAGGAACAGTGGATGAACACTGAAGCTTTCTTT
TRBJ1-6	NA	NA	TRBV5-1	CASSWIATDNSPLHF	TGCGCCAGCAGCTGGATAGCGACGGATAATTCACCCCTCCACTTT
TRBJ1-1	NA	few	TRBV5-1	CASSLDRVNTEAFF	TGCGCCAGCAGCTTGGACAGGGTGAACACTGAAGCTTTCTTT
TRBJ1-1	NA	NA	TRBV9	CASSPYRAGRSFSNTEAFF	TGTGCCAGCAGCCCTTACAGGGCCGGGAGGTCTTTTTCGAACACTGAAGCTTTCTTT
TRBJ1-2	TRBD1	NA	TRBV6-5	CASSPTGDYGYTF	TGTGCCAGCAGTCCCACAGGGGACTATGGCTACACCTTC
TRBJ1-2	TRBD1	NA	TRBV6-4	CASSANDRGDYGYTF	TGTGCCAGCAGTGCCAACGACAGGGGCGACTATGGCTACACCTTC
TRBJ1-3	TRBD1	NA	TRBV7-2	CASSSGGSGNTIYF	TGTGCCAGCAGCTCAGGGGGTTCCGGAAACACCATATATTTT
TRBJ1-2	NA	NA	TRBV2	CASIGVDLYGYTF	TGTGCCAGCATAGGGGTGGACCTCTATGGCTACACCTTC
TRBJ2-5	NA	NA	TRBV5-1	CASSLGDYSQETQYF	TGCGCCAGCAGCTTAGGAGACTACTCACAAGAGACCCAGTACTTC
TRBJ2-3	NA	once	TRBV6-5	CASSYSGTYTDTQYF	TGTGCCAGCAGTTACTCGGGGACATACACAGATACGCAGTATTTT
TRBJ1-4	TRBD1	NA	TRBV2	CASSADRGHEKLFF	TGTGCCAGCAGTGCCGACAGGGGGCATGAAAAACTGTTTTTT
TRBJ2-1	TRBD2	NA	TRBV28	CASSLTSGGRNEQFF	TGTGCCAGCAGTTTGACTAGCGGGGGGCGGAATGAGCAGTTCTTC
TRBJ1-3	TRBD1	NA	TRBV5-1	CASRSDRVAGNTIYF	TGCGCCAGCAGATCCGACAGGGTGGCTGGAAACACCATATATTTT
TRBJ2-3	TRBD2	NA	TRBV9	CASSVPSGGSTDTQYF	TGTGCCAGCAGCGTCCCTAGCGGGGGGTCTACAGATACGCAGTATTTT
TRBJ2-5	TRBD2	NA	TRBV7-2	CASSFRGGGGDQETQYF	TGTGCCAGCAGCTTCAGAGGTGGGGGGGGAGACCAAGAGACCCAGTACTTC
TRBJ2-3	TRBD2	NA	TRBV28	CASSFLRRGGADTQYF	TGTGCCAGCAGTTTCTTGCGGCGGGGGGGGGCAGATACGCAGTATTTT
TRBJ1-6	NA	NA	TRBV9	CASSADRGTYNSPLHF	TGTGCCAGCAGCGCGGATAGGGGCACGTATAATTCACCCCTCCACTTT
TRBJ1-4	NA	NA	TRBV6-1	CASRKKTDSNEKLFF	TGTGCCAGCAGAAAAAAAACGGACAGTAATGAAAAACTGTTTTTT
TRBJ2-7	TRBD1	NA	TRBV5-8	CASSEWGRTGSDEQYF	TGTGCCAGCAGCGAATGGGGGAGGACAGGGAGTGACGAGCAGTACTTC
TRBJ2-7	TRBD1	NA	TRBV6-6	CASSYPGQGASYEQYF	TGTGCCAGCAGTTACCCTGGACAGGGGGCGTCCTACGAGCAGTACTTC
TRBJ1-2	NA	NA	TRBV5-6	CASSGERWGYGYTF	TGTGCCAGCAGCGGCGAGCGGTGGGGCTATGGCTACACCTTC
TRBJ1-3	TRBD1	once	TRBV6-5	CATRGQGAQNTIYF	TGTGCCACCCGGGGACAGGGGGCGCAAAACACCATATATTTT
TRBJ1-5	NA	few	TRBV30	CAWAGGGDQPQHF	TGTGCCTGGGCTGGAGGAGGAGATCAGCCCCAGCATTTT